The 8 T cell receptor beta chains below all came from one sample that was sequenced in a study of OX40 agonist ivuxolimab in advanced cancers. Clones were read by immunoSEQ multiplex PCR, and TCRdb kept only the in-frame ones, dropping some. This table holds some 53,000 clones, 90% to 95% found once. The material sequenced was CD4+ or CD8+ T cells sorted from blood, taken in a trial of the OX40 agonist ivuxolimab. These receptors originate from an adult with an advanced solid tumor such as melanoma, head and neck, liver or kidney cancer.

This clone was observed a single time. V gene TRBV19 combines with J gene TRBJ2-3, with D possibly matching TRBD1 (7 bases). In germline, CDR1 is LNHDA, CDR2 SQIVND (reference sequence). V gave up 6 bases and J gave up 3 bases, with 10 bases separating them. This CDR3 contains 13 residues. The CDR3 DNA is TGTGCCAGTAGCAGGGGGGTAACAGATACGCAGTATTTT. This translates into CASSRGVTDTQYF. Together with reference TRBV19 and TRBJ2-3, the CDR3 gives the full variable domain: DGGITQSPKYLFRKEGQNVTLSCEQNLNHDAMYWYRQDPGQGLRLIYYSQIVNDFQKGDIAEGYSVSREKKESFPLTVTSAQKNPTAFYLCASSRGVTDTQYFGPGTRLTVL.

This chain links TRBV18 with TRBJ2-5, with D perhaps matching TRBD2 (5 bases). CDR1 KGHSH and CDR2 LQKENI come from the germline V gene. The CDR3 spans 15 residues. V lost 2 bases, J lost 5 bases, and 15 bases lay in between. Written as DNA, the CDR3 is TGTGCCAGCTCACCAAGTAGGGCTAGCCCGGAGACCCAGTACTTC. Residues: CASSPSRASPETQYF.

V usage is TRBV7-9 and J usage is TRBJ1-1, with D unresolved. V was clipped by 10 bases and J by 6 bases, with 12 bases between them. CDR1 and CDR2 from the germline V gene are SEHNR and FQNEAQ (reference sequence). The CDR3 contains 11 residues. The CDR3 here is CAIGQMAEAFF. CDR3 in DNA: TGTGCCATCGGCCAGATGGCTGAAGCTTTCTTT.

The CDR3 DNA reads as TGTGCCAGCAGCTCAGGACTACTCACAGATACGCAGTATTTT. This translates into CASSSGLLTDTQYF. The chain links TRBV7-2 to TRBJ2-3; weak D call: TRBD2 (6 bases). The CDR3 covers 14 residues. Germline V gives CDR1 SGHTA, CDR2 FQGNSA. V lost 4 bases to trimming and J lost 2 bases, with 10 bases between them.

There are a few counts of this clone. The chain employs TRBV27 and TRBJ2-3; 11 bases agree with TRBD2. There are 15 residues in the CDR3. J was trimmed by 2 bases and V by 6 bases; bases with no gene match: 4. The germline CDR1 and CDR2 sequences are MNHEY and SMNVEV (reference sequence). The CDR3 nucleotides read TGTGCCAGCAGGGGACTAGCGGAGATCACAGATACGCAGTATTTT. Protein: CASRGLAEITDTQYF.

The chain employs TRBV13 and TRBJ2-5, with TRBD1 matching over 7 bases. Looked up from germline, CDR1 is PRHDT and CDR2 is FYEKMQ (reference sequence). Trimming cost V 4 bases and J 0 bases; bases outside gene matches: 5. The CDR3 extends over 15 amino acids. The CDR3 coding sequence is TGTGCCAGCAGCTCGGAACAGGGGTACCAAGAGACCCAGTACTTC. This sequence encodes CASSSEQGYQETQYF.

The CDR3 sequence is CASDAGVDGYTF. The CDR3 region has the DNA TGTGCCAGCGACGCCGGCGTGGATGGCTACACCTTC. This chain connects TRBV6-5 to TRBJ1-2, with D unclear. The CDR3 is made up of 12 amino acids. The germline V and J ends were trimmed by 8 bases and 6 bases, with 13 bases remaining between them. Per germline, CDR1 MNHEY and CDR2 SVGAGI.

Written as DNA, the CDR3 is TGTGCCAGCAGTTTTACGGCGGGAGCCAGCGCTGAGCAGTTCTTC. This encodes CASSFTAGASAEQFF. The chain uses TRBV28 and TRBJ2-1; 7 bases fit TRBD2. Looked up from germline, CDR1 is MDHEN and CDR2 is SYDVKM. The CDR3 sequence is 15 residues long. Unmatched junction bases numbered 11, after V lost 3 bases and J lost 9 bases.